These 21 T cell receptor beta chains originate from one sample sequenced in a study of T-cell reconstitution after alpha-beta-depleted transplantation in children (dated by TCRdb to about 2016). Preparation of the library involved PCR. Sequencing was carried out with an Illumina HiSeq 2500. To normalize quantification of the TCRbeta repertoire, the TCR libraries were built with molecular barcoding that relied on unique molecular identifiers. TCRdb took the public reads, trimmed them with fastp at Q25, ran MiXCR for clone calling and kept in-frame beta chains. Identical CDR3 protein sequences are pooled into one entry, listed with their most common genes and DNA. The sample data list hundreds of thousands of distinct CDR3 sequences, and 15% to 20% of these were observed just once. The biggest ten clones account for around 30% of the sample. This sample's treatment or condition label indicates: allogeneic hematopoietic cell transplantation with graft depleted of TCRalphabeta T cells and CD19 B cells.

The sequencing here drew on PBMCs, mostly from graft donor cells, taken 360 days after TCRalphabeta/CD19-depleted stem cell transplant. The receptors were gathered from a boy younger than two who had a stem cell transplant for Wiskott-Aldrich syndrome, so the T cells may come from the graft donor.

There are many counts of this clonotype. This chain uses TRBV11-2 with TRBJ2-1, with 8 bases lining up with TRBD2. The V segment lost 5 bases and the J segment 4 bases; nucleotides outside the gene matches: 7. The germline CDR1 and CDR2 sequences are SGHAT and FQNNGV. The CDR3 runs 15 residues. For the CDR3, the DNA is TGTGCCAGCAGCAAACTAGCGGACCTTTACAATGAGCAGTTCTTC. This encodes CASSKLADLYNEQFF.

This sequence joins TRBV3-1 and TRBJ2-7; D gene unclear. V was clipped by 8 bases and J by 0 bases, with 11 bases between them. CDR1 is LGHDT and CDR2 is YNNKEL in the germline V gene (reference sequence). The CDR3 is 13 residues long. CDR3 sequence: CASCRLSSYEQYF. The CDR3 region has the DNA TGTGCCAGCTGCCGCCTCAGCTCCTACGAGCAGTACTTC.

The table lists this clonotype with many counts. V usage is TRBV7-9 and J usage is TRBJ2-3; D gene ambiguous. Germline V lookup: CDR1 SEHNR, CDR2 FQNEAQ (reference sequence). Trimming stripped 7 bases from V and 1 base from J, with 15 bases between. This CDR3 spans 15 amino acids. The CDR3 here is CASTPFRGRTDTQYF. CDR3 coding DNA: TGTGCCAGCACCCCATTTCGTGGGCGCACAGATACGCAGTATTTT.

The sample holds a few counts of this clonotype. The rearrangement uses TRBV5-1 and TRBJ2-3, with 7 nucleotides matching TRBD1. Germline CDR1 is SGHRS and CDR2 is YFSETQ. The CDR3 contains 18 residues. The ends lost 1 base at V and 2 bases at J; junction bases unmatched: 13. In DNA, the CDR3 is TGCGCCAGCAGCTTGAGAGTCGTACAGGGGCGGAACACAGATACGCAGTATTTT. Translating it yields CASSLRVVQGRNTDTQYF.

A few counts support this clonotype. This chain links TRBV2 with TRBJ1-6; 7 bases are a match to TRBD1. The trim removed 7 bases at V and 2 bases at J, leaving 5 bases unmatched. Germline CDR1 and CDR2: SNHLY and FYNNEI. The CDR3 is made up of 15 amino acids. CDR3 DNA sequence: TGTGCCAGCAAGATCGACAGGGCCTATAATTCACCCCTCCACTTT. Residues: CASKIDRAYNSPLHF.

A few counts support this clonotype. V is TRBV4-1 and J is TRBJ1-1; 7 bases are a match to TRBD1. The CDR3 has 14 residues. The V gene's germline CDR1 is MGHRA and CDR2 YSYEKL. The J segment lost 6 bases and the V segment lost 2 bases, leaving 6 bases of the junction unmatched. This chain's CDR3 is CASSQFTGAPEAFF. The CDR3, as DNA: TGCGCCAGCAGCCAATTTACAGGGGCCCCTGAAGCTTTCTTT.

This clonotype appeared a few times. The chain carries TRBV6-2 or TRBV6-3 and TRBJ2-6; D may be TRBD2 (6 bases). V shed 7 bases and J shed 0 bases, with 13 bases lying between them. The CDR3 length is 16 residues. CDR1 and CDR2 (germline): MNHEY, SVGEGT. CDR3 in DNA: TGTGCCAGCATTAGGGACGGGAGCTCTGGGGCCAACGTCCTGACTTTC. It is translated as CASIRDGSSGANVLTF.

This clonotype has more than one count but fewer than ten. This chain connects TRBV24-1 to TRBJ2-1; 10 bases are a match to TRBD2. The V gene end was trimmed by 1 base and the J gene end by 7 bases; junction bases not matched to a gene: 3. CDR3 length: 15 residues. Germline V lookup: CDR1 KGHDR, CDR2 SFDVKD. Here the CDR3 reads CATSDFKREGNEQFF. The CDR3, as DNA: TGTGCCACCAGTGATTTCAAGCGGGAGGGAAATGAGCAGTTCTTC.

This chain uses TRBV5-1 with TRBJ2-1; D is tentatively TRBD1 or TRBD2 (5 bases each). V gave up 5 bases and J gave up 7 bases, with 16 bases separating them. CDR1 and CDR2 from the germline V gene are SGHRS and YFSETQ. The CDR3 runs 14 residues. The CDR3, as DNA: TGCGCCAGCAGTTCTCGCTCCGGGGCGAATGAGCAGTTCTTC. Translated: CASSSRSGANEQFF.

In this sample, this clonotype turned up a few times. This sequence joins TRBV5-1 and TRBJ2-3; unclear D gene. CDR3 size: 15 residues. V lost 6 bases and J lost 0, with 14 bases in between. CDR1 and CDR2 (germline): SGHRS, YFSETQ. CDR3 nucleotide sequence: TGCGCCAGCAAACCCCGTCCCACTAGCACAGATACGCAGTATTTT. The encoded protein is CASKPRPTSTDTQYF.

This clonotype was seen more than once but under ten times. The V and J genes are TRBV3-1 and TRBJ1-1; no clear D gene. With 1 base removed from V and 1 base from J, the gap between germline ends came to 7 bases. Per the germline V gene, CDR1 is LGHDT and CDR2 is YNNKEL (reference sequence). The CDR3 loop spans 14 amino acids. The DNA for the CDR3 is TGTGCCAGCAGCCAAGCCGGTGAGAACACTGAAGCTTTCTTT. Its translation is CASSQAGENTEAFF.

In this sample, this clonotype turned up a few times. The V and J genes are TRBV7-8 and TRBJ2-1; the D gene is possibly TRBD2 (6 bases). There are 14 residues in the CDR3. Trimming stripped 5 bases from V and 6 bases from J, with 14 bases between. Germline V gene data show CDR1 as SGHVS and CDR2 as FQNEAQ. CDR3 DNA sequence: TGTGCCAGCAGCGTGTCGGGAGTAGGCAATGAGCAGTTCTTC. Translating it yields CASSVSGVGNEQFF.

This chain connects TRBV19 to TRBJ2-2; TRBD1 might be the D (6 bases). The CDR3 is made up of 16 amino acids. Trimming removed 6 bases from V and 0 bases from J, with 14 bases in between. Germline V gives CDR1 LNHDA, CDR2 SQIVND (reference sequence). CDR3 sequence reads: CASRIAGEANTGELFF. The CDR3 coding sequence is TGTGCCAGTAGGATTGCAGGGGAAGCGAACACCGGGGAGCTGTTTTTT.

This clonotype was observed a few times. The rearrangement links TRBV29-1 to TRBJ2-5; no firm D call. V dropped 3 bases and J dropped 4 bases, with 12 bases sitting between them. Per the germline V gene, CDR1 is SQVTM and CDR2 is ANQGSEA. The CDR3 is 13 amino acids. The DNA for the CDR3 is TGCAGCGTTGAGATAGAGGTACGAGAGACCCAGTACTTC. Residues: CSVEIEVRETQYF.

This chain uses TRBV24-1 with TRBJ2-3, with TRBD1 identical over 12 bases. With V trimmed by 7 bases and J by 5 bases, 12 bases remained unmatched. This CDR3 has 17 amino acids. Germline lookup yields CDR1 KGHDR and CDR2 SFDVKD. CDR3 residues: CATSAPPGQGAVDTQYF. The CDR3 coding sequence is TGTGCCACCAGCGCACCCCCGGGACAGGGGGCTGTAGATACGCAGTATTTT.

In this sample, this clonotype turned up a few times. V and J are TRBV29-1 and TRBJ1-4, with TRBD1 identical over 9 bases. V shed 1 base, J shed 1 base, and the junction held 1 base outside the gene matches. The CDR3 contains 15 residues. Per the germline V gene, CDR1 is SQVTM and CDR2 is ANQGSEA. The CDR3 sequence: CSVEADRGTNEKLFF. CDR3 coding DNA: TGCAGCGTTGAAGCGGACAGGGGAACTAATGAAAAACTGTTTTTT. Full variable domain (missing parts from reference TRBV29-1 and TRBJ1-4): SAVISQKPSRDICQRGTSLTIQCQVDSQVTMMFWYRQQPGQSLTLIATANQGSEATYESGFVIDKFPISRPNLTFSTLTVSNMSPEDSSIYLCSVEADRGTNEKLFFGSGTQLSVL.

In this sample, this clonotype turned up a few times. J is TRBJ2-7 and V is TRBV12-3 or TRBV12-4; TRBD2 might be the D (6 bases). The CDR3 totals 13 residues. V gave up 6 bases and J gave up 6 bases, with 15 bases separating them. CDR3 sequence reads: CASRTAGNVEQYF. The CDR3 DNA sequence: TGTGCCAGCAGAACCGCGGGGAATGTCGAGCAGTACTTC.

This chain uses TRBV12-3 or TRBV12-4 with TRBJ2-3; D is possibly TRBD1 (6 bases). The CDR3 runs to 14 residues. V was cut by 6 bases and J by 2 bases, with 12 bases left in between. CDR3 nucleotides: TGTGCCAGCAGGTACAGGGAAACCACAGATACGCAGTATTTT. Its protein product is CASRYRETTDTQYF.

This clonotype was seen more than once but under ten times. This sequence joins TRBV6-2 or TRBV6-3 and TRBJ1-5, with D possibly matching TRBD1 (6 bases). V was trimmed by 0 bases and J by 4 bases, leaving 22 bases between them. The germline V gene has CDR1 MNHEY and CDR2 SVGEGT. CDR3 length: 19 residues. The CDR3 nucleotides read TGTGCCAGCAGTTACTCGAGTGTTAAGGACAGTCTTACGAATCAGCCCCAGCATTTT. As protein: CASSYSSVKDSLTNQPQHF.

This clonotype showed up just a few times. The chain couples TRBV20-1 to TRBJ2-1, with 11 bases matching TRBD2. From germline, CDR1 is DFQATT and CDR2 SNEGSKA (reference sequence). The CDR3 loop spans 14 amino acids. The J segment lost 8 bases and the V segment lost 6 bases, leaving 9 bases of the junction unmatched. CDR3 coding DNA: TGCAGTGCAAGACTAGCGGGGAGCCTCGATGAGCAGTTCTTC. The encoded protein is CSARLAGSLDEQFF.

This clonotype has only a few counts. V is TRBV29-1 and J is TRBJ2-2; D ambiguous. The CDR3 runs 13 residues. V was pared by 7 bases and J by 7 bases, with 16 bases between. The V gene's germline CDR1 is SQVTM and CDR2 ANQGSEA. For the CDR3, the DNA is TGCAGCGCCGGGCCCCGGGCGGACGGGGAGCTGTTTTTT. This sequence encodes CSAGPRADGELFF.